The next 10 T cell receptor beta chains were all read from a single sample in a study of cytomegalovirus exposure and HLA in healthy donors. Vbeta (60) and Jbeta (13) primers were used in the PCR. TCRdb keeps only in-frame clones here, not all; method: immunoSEQ multiplex PCR. The record lists around 130,000 clones, of which the ten most abundant hold 2%. Sequencing was carried out using PBMCs. Receptor source: a woman aged 55-69 years in good health and CMV-seronegative.

The J gene is TRBJ1-5, the V gene TRBV7-6; D not certain. Germline lookup yields CDR1 SGHVS and CDR2 FNYEAQ. The length of the CDR3 is 13 residues. The V end was cut by 0 bases, the J end by 5 bases, with 5 bases between. In DNA form, the CDR3 reads TGTGCCAGCAGCTTAGCGCTAGATCAGCCCCAGCATTTT. This codes for CASSLALDQPQHF.

The V call is TRBV27, the J call TRBJ2-7; tentatively, D is TRBD1 (6 bases). Germline values: CDR1 MNHEY, CDR2 SMNVEV (reference sequence). The CDR3 extends over 14 amino acids. Trimming removed 5 bases from V and 1 base from J, with 12 bases in between. For the CDR3, the DNA is TGTGCCAGCAGTCGGGCAGGGGTATCCTACGAGCAGTACTTC. Translating it yields CASSRAGVSYEQYF.

The chain employs TRBV2 and TRBJ2-1; 10 nucleotides align to TRBD2. The CDR3 runs to 15 residues. V lost 3 bases, J lost 8 bases, and 7 bases stayed unmatched. Germline CDR1 reads SNHLY; CDR2 reads FYNNEI. The CDR3 sequence: CASSDGRLAGDEQFF. The CDR3 coding sequence is TGTGCCAGCAGTGACGGGAGGCTAGCGGGAGATGAGCAGTTCTTC.

The V gene is TRBV5-6, the J gene TRBJ2-1; tentatively, D is TRBD2 (6 bases). The CDR3 runs to 14 residues. The V gene's germline CDR1 is SGHDT and CDR2 YYEEEE. Trimming left V 4 bases short and J 7 bases short, with 15 bases between. Here the CDR3 reads CASSPTSTRNEQFF. In nucleotides, the CDR3 is TGTGCCAGCAGCCCGACTAGTACGAGGAATGAGCAGTTCTTC.

This chain joins TRBV4-1 and TRBJ2-7, with D hard to call. The V end lost 1 base, the J end lost 5 bases, and 12 bases lay between the germline ends. There are 14 residues in the CDR3. Germline CDR1 MGHRA, CDR2 YSYEKL. CDR3 residues: CASSQVPQADEQYF. DNA for the CDR3: TGCGCCAGCAGCCAAGTTCCGCAGGCCGACGAGCAGTACTTC.

The chain joins TRBV5-1 to TRBJ2-3; D not resolved. CDR1 SGHRS and CDR2 YFSETQ come from the germline V gene. V gave up 0 bases and J gave up 5 bases, with 16 bases separating them. CDR3 size: 16 residues. The CDR3 DNA sequence: TGCGCCAGCAGCTTGGCAACTACCTCAAAGTTAGATACGCAGTATTTT. This encodes CASSLATTSKLDTQYF.

The rearrangement joins TRBV19 to TRBJ2-2, with 9 positions matching TRBD1. This CDR3 comprises 14 residues. Germline V gene data show CDR1 as LNHDA and CDR2 as SQIVND (reference sequence). V lost 8 bases, J lost 1 base, and 2 bases stayed unmatched. The CDR3 nucleotides read TGTGCCAGTGGGGGACAGGGGAACACCGGGGAGCTGTTTTTT. Protein: CASGGQGNTGELFF.

V usage is TRBV5-1 and J usage is TRBJ2-5, with 8 bases identical to TRBD2. This CDR3 spans 14 amino acids. V dropped 1 base and J dropped 7; count of bases not matched to a gene: 6. Germline-derived CDR1 and CDR2 are SGHRS and YFSETQ. The CDR3 DNA reads TGCGCCAGCAGCTTGCGAGCGGGAGAGGGGACCCAGTACTTC. Translated, it gives CASSLRAGEGTQYF.

The V call is TRBV19, the J call TRBJ2-3, with a tentative D call TRBD1 (6 bases). The V and J ends lost 6 bases and 0 bases respectively, with 19 bases between them. Germline assignment: CDR1 LNHDA and CDR2 SQIVND (reference sequence). The CDR3 is 17 amino acids. In DNA, the CDR3 is TGTGCCAGTAGGTCATCCCTACAGGGTCGGAGCACAGATACGCAGTATTTT. As protein: CASRSSLQGRSTDTQYF.

J is TRBJ1-1 and V is TRBV27; D gene ambiguous. Germline V gene sequence: CDR1 MNHEY, CDR2 SMNVEV (reference sequence). The CDR3 covers 15 residues. V dropped 1 base and J dropped 0 bases, with 9 bases sitting between them. In DNA, the CDR3 is TGTGCCAGCAGTTTATTGAGGAATATGAACACTGAAGCTTTCTTT. Residues: CASSLLRNMNTEAFF.